These T cell receptor beta chains were read from a single sample in a study of blood T cell repertoires in COVID-19. The protocol was immunoSEQ multiplex PCR, while the TCRdb copy is restricted to in-frame clones and leaves out a portion. The sample holds over 100,000 clones, 81% seen once. Source material: peripheral blood. The receptors here all came from a woman in her sixties or seventies with active or convalescent COVID-19. Each CDR3 is given with its conserved first and last residue.

CDR3 protein: CASSVGGGKDYGYTF
J gene: TRBJ1-2
V gene: TRBV9

CDR3 protein: CASSLNRDSNTGELFF
J gene: TRBJ2-2
V gene: TRBV11-2

CDR3 protein: CASKRTSVLGEQFF
J gene: TRBJ2-1
V gene: TRBV2

CDR3 protein: CASSPGQYTGELFF
J gene: TRBJ2-2
V gene: TRBV7-2

CDR3 protein: CASSIDRGGEAFF
J gene: TRBJ1-1
V gene: TRBV19

CDR3 protein: CASSPTGLAANTGELFF
J gene: TRBJ2-2
V gene: TRBV4-2

CDR3 protein: CASSWTGMNTEAFF
J gene: TRBJ1-1
V gene: TRBV11-2

CDR3 protein: CASTPRTGLPTISGNTIYF
J gene: TRBJ1-3
V gene: TRBV19

CDR3 protein: CASSLPGLAGNEQYF
J gene: TRBJ2-7
V gene: TRBV28

CDR3 protein: CASSTRTGYQPQHF
J gene: TRBJ1-5
V gene: TRBV7-2